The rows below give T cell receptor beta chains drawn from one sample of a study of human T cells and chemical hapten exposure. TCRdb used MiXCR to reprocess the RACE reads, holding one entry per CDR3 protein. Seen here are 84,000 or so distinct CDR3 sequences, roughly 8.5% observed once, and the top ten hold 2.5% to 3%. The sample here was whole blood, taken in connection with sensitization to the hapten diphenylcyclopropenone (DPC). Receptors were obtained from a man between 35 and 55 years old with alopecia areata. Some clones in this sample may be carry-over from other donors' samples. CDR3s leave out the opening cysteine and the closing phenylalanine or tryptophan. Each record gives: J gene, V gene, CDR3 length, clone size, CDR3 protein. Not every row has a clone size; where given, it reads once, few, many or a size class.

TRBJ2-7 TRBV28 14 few ASRRRLAGGNYEQY
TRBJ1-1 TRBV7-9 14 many ASSLRGTGMNTEAF
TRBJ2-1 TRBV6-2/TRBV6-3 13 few ASIDRLALYNEQF
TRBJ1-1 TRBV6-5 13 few ASSYGSQMNTEAF
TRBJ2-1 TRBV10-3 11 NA AIRLAGGNEQF
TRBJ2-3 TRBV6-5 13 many ASRRDYTKADTQY
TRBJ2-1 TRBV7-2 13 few ASSPGIAVADEQF
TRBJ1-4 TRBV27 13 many ASSLKGQGNEKLF
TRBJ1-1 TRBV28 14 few ASSLSQGASVTEAF
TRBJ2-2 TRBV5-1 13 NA ASSLAPGHNGELF
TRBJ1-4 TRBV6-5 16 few ASSYRPQGTASNEKLF
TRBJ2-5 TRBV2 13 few ASSEGPSGQETQY